This T cell receptor (beta chain) was documented in a study of blood T cell repertoires in COVID-19. Study at large: The origin of the acute and convalescent COVID-19 samples was the United States, Italy and Spain. The analysed material was cDNA or gDNA that came from T cells, B-cell-depleted T cells, or PBMCs.

CDR3 length: 17 amino acids. CDR1 SGHNT and CDR2 YENEEA come from the germline V gene. The V gene end was trimmed by 5 bases and the J gene end by 2 bases; junction bases not matched to a gene: 9. Per the authors' pipeline: The authors estimated nucleated cell counts from reference gene primer amplification. Here immunoSEQ multiplex PCR was the method, and the copy in TCRdb shows in-frame clones only, minus some. V and J calls and clone size come straight from that table; D and trimming were deduced from the DNA. The table records nearly 110,000 clones, approximately 90% of them present only once. The source is a woman aged 25 to 39 with acute or convalescent COVID-19. This chain uses TRBV11-3 with TRBJ2-1; 10 nucleotides match TRBD2. Material: peripheral blood. CDR3 loop: CASSPRGTSATYNEQFF. CDR3 in DNA: TGTGCCAGCAGCCCGAGAGGGACTAGCGCTACCTACAATGAGCAGTTCTTC.